The subject of this entry is one T cell receptor (beta chain). TCRdb's copy holds only in-frame clones and misses some; the assay was immunoSEQ multiplex PCR. Of 150,000 or so clones listed, approximately 88% are singletons. This CDR3 contains 14 residues. With V trimmed by 4 bases and J by 11 bases, 10 bases remained unmatched. Germline assignment: CDR1 SGHDT and CDR2 YYEEEE. The sample originates from a study of T cell responses to AZD1222 COVID-19 vaccine. The TCR originated in an adult in good health. The sequencing used peripheral blood, collected on day 0 of AZD1222 vaccination. The V gene is TRBV5-6, the J gene TRBJ1-5; 9 bases align to TRBD1. CDR3 DNA: TGTGCCAGCAGCCGGGACAGGGCGACTTCGGCCCAGCATTTT. Amino acid sequence: CASSRDRATSAQHF.